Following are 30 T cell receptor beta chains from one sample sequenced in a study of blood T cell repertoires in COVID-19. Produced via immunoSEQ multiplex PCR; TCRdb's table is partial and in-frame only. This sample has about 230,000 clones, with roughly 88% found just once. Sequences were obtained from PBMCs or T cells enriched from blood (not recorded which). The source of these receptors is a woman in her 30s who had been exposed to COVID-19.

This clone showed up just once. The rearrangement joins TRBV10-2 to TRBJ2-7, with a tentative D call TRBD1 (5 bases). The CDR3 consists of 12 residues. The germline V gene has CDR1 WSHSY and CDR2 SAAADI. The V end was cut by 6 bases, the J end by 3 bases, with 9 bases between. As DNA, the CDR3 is TGCGCCAGCAGCCCAGGGAACTACGAGCAGTACTTC. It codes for CASSPGNYEQYF.

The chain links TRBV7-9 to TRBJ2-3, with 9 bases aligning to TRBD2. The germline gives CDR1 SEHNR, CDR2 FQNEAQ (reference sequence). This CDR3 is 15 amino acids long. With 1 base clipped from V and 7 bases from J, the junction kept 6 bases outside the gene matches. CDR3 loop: CASSLGREGLYTQYF. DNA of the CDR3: TGTGCCAGCAGCTTAGGGCGGGAGGGCCTTTATACGCAGTATTTT.

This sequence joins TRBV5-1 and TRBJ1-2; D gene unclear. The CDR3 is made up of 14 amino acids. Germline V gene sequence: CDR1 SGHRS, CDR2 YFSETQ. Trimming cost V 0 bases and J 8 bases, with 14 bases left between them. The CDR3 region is CASSLASGIEGYTF. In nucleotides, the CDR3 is TGCGCCAGCAGCTTGGCCTCGGGGATTGAGGGCTACACCTTC. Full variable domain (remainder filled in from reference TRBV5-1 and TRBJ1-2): KAGVTQTPRYLIKTRGQQVTLSCSPISGHRSVSWYQQTPGQGLQFLFEYFSETQRNKGNFPGRFSGRQFSNSRSEMNVSTLELGDSALYLCASSLASGIEGYTFGSGTRLTVV.

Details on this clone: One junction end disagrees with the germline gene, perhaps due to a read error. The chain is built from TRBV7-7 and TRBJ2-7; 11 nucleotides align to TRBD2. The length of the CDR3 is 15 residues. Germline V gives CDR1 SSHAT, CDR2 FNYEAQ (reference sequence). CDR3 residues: CASSSGLAGSYEQYF. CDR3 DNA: TGTGCTAGCAGCTCCGGACTAGCGGGTTCCTACGAGCAGTACTTC.

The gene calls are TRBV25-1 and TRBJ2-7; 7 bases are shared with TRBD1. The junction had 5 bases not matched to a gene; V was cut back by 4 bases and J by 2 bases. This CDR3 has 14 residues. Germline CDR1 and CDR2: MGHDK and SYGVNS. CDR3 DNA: TGTGCCAGCAGTGGAAGACAGGGCCCCTACGAGCAGTACTTC. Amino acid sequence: CASSGRQGPYEQYF.

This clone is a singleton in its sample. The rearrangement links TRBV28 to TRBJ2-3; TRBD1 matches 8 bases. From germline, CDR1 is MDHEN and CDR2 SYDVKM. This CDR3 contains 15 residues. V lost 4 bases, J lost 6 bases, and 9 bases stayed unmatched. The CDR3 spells CASSSSGQGWDTQYF. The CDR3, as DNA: TGTGCCAGCAGTTCCAGCGGACAGGGATGGGATACGCAGTATTTT.

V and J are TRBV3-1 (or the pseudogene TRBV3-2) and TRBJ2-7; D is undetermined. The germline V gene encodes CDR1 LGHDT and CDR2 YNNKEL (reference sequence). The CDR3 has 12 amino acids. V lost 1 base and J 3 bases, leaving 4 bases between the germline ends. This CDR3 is CASSQVRYEQYF. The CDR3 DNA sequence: TGTGCCAGCAGCCAAGTCCGCTACGAGCAGTACTTC.

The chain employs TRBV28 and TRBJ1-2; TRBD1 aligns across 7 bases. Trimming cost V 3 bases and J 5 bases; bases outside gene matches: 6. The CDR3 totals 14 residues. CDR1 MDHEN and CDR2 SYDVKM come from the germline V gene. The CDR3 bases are TGTGCCAGCAGTTTTCGAGGGGGCCGGTATGGCTACACCTTC. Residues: CASSFRGGRYGYTF.

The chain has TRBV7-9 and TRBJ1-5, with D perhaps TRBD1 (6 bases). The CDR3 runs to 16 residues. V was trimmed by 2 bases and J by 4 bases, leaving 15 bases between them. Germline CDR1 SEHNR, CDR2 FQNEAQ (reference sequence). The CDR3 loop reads CASSLWAGDLNQPQHF. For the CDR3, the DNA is TGTGCCAGCAGCTTATGGGCAGGGGACCTTAATCAGCCCCAGCATTTT.

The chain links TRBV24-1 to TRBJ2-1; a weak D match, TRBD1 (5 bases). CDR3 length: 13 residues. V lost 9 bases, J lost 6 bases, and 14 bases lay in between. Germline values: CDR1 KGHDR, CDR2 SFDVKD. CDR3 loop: CATAWPGSNEQFF. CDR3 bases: TGTGCCACCGCCTGGCCAGGGTCCAATGAGCAGTTCTTC.

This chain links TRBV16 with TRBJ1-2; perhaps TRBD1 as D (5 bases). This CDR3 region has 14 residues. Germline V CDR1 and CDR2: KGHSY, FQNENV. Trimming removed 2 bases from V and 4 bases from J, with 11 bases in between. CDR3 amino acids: CASSQDYRPYGYTF. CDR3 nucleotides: TGTGCCAGCAGCCAAGATTACAGGCCCTATGGCTACACCTTC. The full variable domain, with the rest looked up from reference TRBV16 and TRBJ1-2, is GEEVAQTPKHLVRGEGQKAKLYCAPIKGHSYVFWYQQVLKNEFKFLISFQNENVFDETGMPKERFSAKCLPNSPCSLEIQATKLEDSAVYFCASSQDYRPYGYTFGSGTRLTVV.

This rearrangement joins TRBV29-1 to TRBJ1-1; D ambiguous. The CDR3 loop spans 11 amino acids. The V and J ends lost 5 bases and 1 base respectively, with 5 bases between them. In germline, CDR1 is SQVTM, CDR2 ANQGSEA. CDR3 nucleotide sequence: TGCAGCGTTACAGAGAACACTGAAGCTTTCTTT. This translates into CSVTENTEAFF.

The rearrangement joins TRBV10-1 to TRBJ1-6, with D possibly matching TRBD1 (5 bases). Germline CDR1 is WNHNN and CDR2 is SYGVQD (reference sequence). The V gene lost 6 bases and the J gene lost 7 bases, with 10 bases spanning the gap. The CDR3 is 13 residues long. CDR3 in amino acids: CASSFDRNSPLHF. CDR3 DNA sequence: TGCGCCAGCAGCTTCGACAGAAATTCACCCCTCCACTTT.

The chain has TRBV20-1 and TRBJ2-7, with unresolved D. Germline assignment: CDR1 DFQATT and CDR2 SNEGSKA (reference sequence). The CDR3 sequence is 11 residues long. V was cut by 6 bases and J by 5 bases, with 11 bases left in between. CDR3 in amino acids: CSAESHNEQYF. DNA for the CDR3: TGCAGTGCCGAGTCGCATAACGAGCAGTACTTC.

The CDR3 nucleotides are TGTGCCAGCAGCCCAGGAACTAGCGGGTATTACCAAGAGACCCAGTACTTC. This sequence encodes CASSPGTSGYYQETQYF. The J gene is TRBJ2-5, the V gene TRBV13, with 9 bases that match TRBD2. Germline assignment: CDR1 PRHDT and CDR2 FYEKMQ (reference sequence). This CDR3 spans 17 amino acids. The V segment lost 5 bases and the J segment 0 bases; nucleotides outside the gene matches: 10. Full variable domain (missing parts from reference TRBV13 and TRBJ2-5): AAGVIQSPRHLIKEKRETATLKCYPIPRHDTVYWYQQGPGQDPQFLISFYEKMQSDKGSIPDRFSAQQFSDYHSELNMSSLELGDSALYFCASSPGTSGYYQETQYFGPGTRLLVL.

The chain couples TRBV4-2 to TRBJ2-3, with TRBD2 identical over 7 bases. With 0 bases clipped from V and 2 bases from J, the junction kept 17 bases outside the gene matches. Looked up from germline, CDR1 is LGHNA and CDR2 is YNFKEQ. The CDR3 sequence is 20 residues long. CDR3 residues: CASSQDLPLVAGAYTDTQYF. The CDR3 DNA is TGTGCCAGCAGCCAAGATCTCCCCCTAGTAGCGGGCGCCTACACAGATACGCAGTATTTT.

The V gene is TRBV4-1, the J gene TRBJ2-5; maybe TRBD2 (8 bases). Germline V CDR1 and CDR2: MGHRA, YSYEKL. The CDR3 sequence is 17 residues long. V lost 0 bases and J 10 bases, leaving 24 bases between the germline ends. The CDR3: CASSQDMIAGQPGGQYF. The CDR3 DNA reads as TGCGCCAGCAGCCAAGATATGATAGCGGGGCAACCAGGGGGCCAGTACTTC.

In DNA form, the CDR3 reads TGTGCCAGCAGCGTAGCGCCGGGACTAGCGGGAGGGCCGTCCTACAATGAGCAGTTCTTC. Its protein is CASSVAPGLAGGPSYNEQFF. J is TRBJ2-1 and V is TRBV9; 16 nucleotides align to TRBD2. Germline V lookup: CDR1 SGDLS, CDR2 YYNGEE. The CDR3 runs to 20 residues. Unmatched junction bases numbered 7, after V lost 0 bases and J lost 1 base.

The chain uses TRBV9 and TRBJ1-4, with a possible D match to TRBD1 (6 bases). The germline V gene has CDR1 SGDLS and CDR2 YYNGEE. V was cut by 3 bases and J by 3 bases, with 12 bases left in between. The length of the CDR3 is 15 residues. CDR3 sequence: CASSATGLSNEKLFF. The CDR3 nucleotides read TGTGCCAGCAGCGCTACAGGGTTGTCTAATGAAAAACTGTTTTTT.

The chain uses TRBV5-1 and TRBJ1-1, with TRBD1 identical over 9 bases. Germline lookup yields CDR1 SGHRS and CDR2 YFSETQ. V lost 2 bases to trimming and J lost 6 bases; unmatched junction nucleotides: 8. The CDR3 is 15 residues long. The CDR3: CASSLEGQGGAEAFF. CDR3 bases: TGCGCCAGCAGCTTAGAGGGACAGGGCGGCGCTGAAGCTTTCTTT.

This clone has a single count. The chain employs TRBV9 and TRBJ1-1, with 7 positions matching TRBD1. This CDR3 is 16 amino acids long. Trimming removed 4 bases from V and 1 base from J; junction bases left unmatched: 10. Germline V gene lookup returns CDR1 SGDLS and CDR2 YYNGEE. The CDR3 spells CASSRSTGVGNTEAFF. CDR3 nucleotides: TGTGCCAGCAGCCGCTCAACAGGGGTGGGGAACACTGAAGCTTTCTTT.

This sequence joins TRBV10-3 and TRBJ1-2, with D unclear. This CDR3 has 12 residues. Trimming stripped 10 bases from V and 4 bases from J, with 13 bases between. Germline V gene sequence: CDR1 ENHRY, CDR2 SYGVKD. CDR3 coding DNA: TGTGCCAGTGAAGGAGGACTCTATGGCTACACCTTC. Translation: CASEGGLYGYTF.

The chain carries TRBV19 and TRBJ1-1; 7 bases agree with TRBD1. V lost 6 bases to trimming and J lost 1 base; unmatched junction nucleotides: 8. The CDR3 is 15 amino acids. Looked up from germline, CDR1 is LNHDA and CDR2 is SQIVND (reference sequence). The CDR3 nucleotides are TGTGCCAGTAGCGCTCAGGGGGAGAGGAACACTGAAGCTTTCTTT. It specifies CASSAQGERNTEAFF.

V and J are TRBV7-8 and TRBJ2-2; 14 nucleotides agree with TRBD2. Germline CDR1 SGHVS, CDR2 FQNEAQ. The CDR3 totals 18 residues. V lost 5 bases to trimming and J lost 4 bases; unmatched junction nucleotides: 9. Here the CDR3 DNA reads TGTGCCAGCAGCACGGGACTAGCGGGAGATCGAATCACCGGGGAGCTGTTTTTT. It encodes CASSTGLAGDRITGELFF.

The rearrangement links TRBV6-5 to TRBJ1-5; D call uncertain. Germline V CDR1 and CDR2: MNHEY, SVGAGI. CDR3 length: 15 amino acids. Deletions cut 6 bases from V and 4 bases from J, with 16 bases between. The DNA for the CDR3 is TGTGCCAGCAGCCGCGCAGGTTTTCAGAATCAGCCCCAGCATTTT. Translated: CASSRAGFQNQPQHF.

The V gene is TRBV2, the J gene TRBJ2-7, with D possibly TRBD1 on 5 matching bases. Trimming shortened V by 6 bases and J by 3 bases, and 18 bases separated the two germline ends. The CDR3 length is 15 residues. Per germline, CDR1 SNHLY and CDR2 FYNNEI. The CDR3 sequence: CASRKDRRLNYEQYF. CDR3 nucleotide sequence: TGTGCCAGCAGGAAAGACAGAAGACTTAACTACGAGCAGTACTTC.

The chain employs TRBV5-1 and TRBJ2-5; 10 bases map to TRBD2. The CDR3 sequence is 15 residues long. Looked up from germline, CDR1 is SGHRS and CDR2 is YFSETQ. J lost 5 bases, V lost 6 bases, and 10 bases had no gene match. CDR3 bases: TGCGCCAGCACCATTTCTAGCGGGAGTAGGGAGACCCAGTACTTC. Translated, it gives CASTISSGSRETQYF.

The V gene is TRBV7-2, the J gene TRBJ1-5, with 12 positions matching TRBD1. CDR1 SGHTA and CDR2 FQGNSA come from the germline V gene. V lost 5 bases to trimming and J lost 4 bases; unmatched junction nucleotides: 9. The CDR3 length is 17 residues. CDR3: CASSRGQGAFSNQPQHF. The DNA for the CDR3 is TGTGCCAGCAGCCGGGGACAGGGGGCTTTCTCTAATCAGCCCCAGCATTTT.

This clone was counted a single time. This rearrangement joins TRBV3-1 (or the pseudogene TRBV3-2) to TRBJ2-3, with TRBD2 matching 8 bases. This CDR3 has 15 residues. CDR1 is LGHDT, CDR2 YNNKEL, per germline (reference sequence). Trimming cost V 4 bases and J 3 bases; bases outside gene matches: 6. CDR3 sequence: CASSRRSGKTDTQYF. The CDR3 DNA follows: TGTGCCAGCAGCCGCCGTAGCGGGAAAACAGATACGCAGTATTTT.

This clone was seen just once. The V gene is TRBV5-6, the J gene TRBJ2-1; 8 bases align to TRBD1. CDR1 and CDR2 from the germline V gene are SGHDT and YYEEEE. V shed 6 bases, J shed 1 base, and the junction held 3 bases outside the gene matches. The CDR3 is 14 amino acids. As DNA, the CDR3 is TGTGCCAGCACGGGACAGGTGTCCTACAATGAGCAGTTCTTC. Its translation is CASTGQVSYNEQFF.